This TCR beta chain was sequenced in a study of shared clonotypes between healthy human individuals. Sequencing was at deep level. The data were produced by immunoSEQ multiplex PCR, yet TCRdb's version contains in-frame clones alone and is incomplete. This repertoire shows some 1 million clones, about 77% found once; its top ten account for over 1.3%. Trimming cost V 3 bases and J 6 bases, with 5 bases left between them. Germline assignment: CDR1 SGHAT and CDR2 FQNNGV. The CDR3 sequence is 12 residues long. The TCR was taken from a man between 18 and 29 years old in good health. The chain carries TRBV11-2 and TRBJ2-2; unclear D gene. The sample comprised memory CD4+ T cells sorted from blood. The subset denotes: CD45RA-negative fraction. DNA for the CDR3: TGTGCCAGCAGCTTTTCTCCCGGGGAGCTGTTTTTT. Translating it yields CASSFSPGELFF.